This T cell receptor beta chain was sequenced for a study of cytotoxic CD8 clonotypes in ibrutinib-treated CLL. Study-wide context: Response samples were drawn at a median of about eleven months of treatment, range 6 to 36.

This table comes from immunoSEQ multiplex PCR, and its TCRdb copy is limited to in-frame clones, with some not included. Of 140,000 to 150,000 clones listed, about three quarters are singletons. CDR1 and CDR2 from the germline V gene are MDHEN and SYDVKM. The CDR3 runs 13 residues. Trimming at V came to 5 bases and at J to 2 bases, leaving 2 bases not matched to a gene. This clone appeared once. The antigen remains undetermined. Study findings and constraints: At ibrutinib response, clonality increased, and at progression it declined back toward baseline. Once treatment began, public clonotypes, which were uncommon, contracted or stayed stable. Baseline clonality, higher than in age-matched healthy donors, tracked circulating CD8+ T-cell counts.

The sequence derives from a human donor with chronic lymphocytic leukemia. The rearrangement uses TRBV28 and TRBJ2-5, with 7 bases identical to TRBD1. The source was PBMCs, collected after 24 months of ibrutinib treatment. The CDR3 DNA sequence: TGTGCCAGCAGTACGGGACAGCAAGAGACCCAGTACTTC. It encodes CASSTGQQETQYF.